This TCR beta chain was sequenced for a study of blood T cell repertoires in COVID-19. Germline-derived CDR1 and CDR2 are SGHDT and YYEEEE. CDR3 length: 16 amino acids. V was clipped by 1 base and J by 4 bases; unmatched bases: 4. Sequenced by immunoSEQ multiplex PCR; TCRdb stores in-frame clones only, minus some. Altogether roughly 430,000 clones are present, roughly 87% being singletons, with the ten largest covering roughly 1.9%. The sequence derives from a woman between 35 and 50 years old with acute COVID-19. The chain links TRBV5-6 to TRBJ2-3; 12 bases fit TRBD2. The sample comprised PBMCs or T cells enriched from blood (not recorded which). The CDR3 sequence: CASSLLLAGGADTQYF. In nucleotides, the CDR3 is TGTGCCAGCAGCTTGTTACTAGCGGGGGGCGCAGATACGCAGTATTTT.